The 21 T cell receptor beta chains below all came from one sample that was sequenced in a study of blood T cells in healthy people across ages. For the second PCR, which ran for about 6 to 11 cycles, a sample-barcoded 5' primer and a J-beta primer mix were used. TCRdb reanalysed the 5' RACE reads using MiXCR and keeps one entry per CDR3 protein. Here the sample spans some 550,000 distinct CDR3 sequences, around half being singletons. The specimen sequenced was blood. The receptors shown here come from a man older than 75 in good health.

The chain couples TRBV6-1 to TRBJ1-2; TRBD1 agrees at 8 bases. Germline lookup yields CDR1 MNHNS and CDR2 SASEGT. With 5 bases clipped from V and 2 bases from J, the junction kept 10 bases outside the gene matches. This CDR3 region has 16 residues. CDR3 residues: CASSRQPGQENYGYTF. The CDR3, as DNA: TGTGCCAGCAGTAGACAGCCGGGACAGGAAAACTATGGCTACACCTTC.

In this sample, this clonotype turned up a few times. The chain carries TRBV28 and TRBJ2-6, with D possibly TRBD2 on 6 matching bases. Between the trimmed V and J ends, which lost 3 bases and 2 bases, there was a span of 14 bases. Per the germline V gene, CDR1 is MDHEN and CDR2 is SYDVKM. The CDR3 has 17 amino acids. The CDR3 DNA reads as TGTGCCAGCAGTTTCGGGGGAGTGATAGCTGGGGCCAACGTCCTGACTTTC. Its protein is CASSFGGVIAGANVLTF.

The chain couples TRBV20-1 to TRBJ2-5, with D perhaps matching TRBD1 (6 bases). TRBJ2-4 explains the end of the DNA better; the J call may be wrong. This CDR3 is 13 amino acids long. CDR1 is DFQATT, CDR2 SNEGSKA, per germline (reference sequence). The CDR3: CSARAGGEDIQYF. The CDR3 region has the DNA TGCAGTGCTAGAGCTGGGGGCGAAGACATTCAGTACTTC.

The CDR3 reads CASSQASSSYEQYF. DNA of the CDR3: TGTGCCAGCAGCCAAGCCAGTAGCTCCTACGAGCAGTACTTC. The rearrangement joins TRBV4-2 to TRBJ2-7; D gene uncertain. Deletions cut 1 base from V and 0 bases from J, with 7 bases between. The CDR3 spans 14 residues. Germline loops: CDR1 LGHNA, CDR2 YNFKEQ.

Only a few counts were recorded for this clonotype. The chain links TRBV7-9 to TRBJ1-1; D unresolved. Trimming took 3 bases from V and 3 from J, leaving 14 bases between them. The CDR3 runs 15 residues. The V gene's germline CDR1 is SEHNR and CDR2 FQNEAQ (reference sequence). CDR3 nucleotide sequence: TGTGCCAGCAGCTTGGGATTTTCCGGGGACACTGAAGCTTTCTTT. Encoded protein: CASSLGFSGDTEAFF. Based on the CDR3 plus reference TRBV7-9 and TRBJ1-1, the full variable domain is DTGVSQNPRHKITKRGQNVTFRCDPISEHNRLYWYRQTLGQGPEFLTYFQNEAQLEKSRLLSDRFSAERPKGSFSTLEIQRTEQGDSAMYLCASSLGFSGDTEAFFGQGTRLTVV.

Many counts were recorded for this clonotype. The V call is TRBV6-6, the J call TRBJ2-7; 7 nucleotides agree with TRBD1. This CDR3 has 16 amino acids. V lost 2 bases, J lost 4 bases, and 11 bases stayed unmatched. Per the germline V gene, CDR1 is MNHNY and CDR2 is SVGAGI (reference sequence). CDR3 protein: CASSYDDPGQKYEQYF. CDR3 nucleotides: TGTGCCAGCAGTTACGACGATCCGGGACAGAAATACGAGCAGTACTTC.

This rearrangement joins TRBV12-3 or TRBV12-4 to TRBJ1-6, with D tentatively TRBD1 (5 bases). V lost 6 bases and J lost 4, with 16 bases in between. The CDR3 is made up of 16 amino acids. DNA of the CDR3: TGTGCCAGCAGCAGGGACCGCGGATTTTATAATTCACCCCTCCACTTT. Translated, it gives CASSRDRGFYNSPLHF.

This clonotype turned up a few times. This rearrangement joins TRBV7-9 to TRBJ2-1; no clear D. The CDR3 extends over 16 amino acids. Trimming removed 1 base at V and 1 base at J, with 11 bases between. Germline V CDR1 and CDR2: SEHNR, FQNEAQ (reference sequence). This CDR3 reads CASSLGSSWSYNEQFF. The CDR3 DNA is TGTGCCAGCAGCTTAGGATCTAGTTGGTCCTACAATGAGCAGTTCTTC.

This chain uses TRBV12-3 or TRBV12-4 with TRBJ2-5; 7 bases are a match to TRBD2. The CDR3 runs to 16 residues. Losses at the gene ends were 7 bases for V and 3 bases for J; bases not matched to a gene: 14. The CDR3 reads CASTRARGEGKETQYF. CDR3 sequence (DNA): TGTGCCAGCACGCGTGCCCGGGGGGAGGGCAAAGAGACCCAGTACTTC.

This clonotype was seen more than once but under ten times. The V and J genes are TRBV7-9 and TRBJ1-2; D is unclear. The ends were cut back, 5 bases at V and 5 bases at J, with 9 bases in the middle. Germline V CDR1 and CDR2: SEHNR, FQNEAQ (reference sequence). The CDR3 loop spans 12 amino acids. The CDR3 DNA sequence: TGTGCCAGCAGCCCTGAGCCGTATGGCTACACCTTC. It yields the protein CASSPEPYGYTF.

The chain recombines TRBV29-1 with TRBJ2-7, with TRBD1 identical over 7 bases. The V gene's germline CDR1 is SQVTM and CDR2 ANQGSEA. V shed 5 bases and J 2 bases; nucleotides not matched to a gene: 6. The CDR3 covers 13 residues. DNA for the CDR3: TGCAGCGTTAGGCGGACAGGAGCCTACGAGCAGTACTTC. The encoded protein is CSVRRTGAYEQYF.

About this clonotype itself: A much more abundant neighbour one base away suggests this may be a read error. The CDR3 region is CAGSLGLHNEQFF. The CDR3 DNA reads TGTGCCGGCAGCTTAGGGCTTCACAATGAGCAGTTCTTC. The J gene is TRBJ2-1, the V gene TRBV7-9, with D uncertain. The CDR3 extends over 13 amino acids. CDR1 is SEHNR and CDR2 is FQNEAQ in the germline V gene (reference sequence).

A few counts support this clonotype. The chain couples TRBV20-1 to TRBJ2-4; D may be TRBD1 (5 bases). The J call could be wrong; TRBJ2-7 is a better fit for the DNA end. The CDR3 is 12 residues long. Germline V gene sequence: CDR1 DFQATT, CDR2 SNEGSKA (reference sequence). Here the CDR3 reads CSAETDTYEQYF. The CDR3 coding sequence is TGCAGTGCCGAGACAGATACCTACGAGCAGTACTTC.

This clonotype has at least ten counts. The V and J genes are TRBV7-9 and TRBJ2-7; 14 bases match TRBD2. J gave up 7 bases and V 6 bases, and 11 bases lay outside the gene matches. This CDR3 spans 16 amino acids. CDR1 and CDR2 from the germline V gene are SEHNR and FQNEAQ (reference sequence). Here the CDR3 reads CASSETTSGGAYEQYF. CDR3 coding DNA: TGTGCCAGCAGTGAAACGACTAGCGGGGGGGCGTATGAGCAGTACTTC.

The rearrangement joins TRBV7-9 to TRBJ2-5; 10 bases are shared with TRBD1. J lost 2 bases, V lost 8 bases, and 8 bases had no gene match. The CDR3 is 15 amino acids. Per germline, CDR1 SEHNR and CDR2 FQNEAQ (reference sequence). The CDR3 loop is CASGNWDRGQETQYF. The CDR3 DNA is TGTGCCAGCGGTAATTGGGACAGGGGACAAGAGACCCAGTACTTC.

The rearrangement joins TRBV28 to TRBJ2-7; 9 nucleotides align to TRBD2. CDR1 and CDR2 (germline): MDHEN, SYDVKM. CDR3 length equals 11 residues. The chain's CDR3 is CSSGISYEQYF. As DNA, the CDR3 is TGTTCTAGCGGGATTTCCTACGAGCAGTACTTC. The entire variable domain, with the rest obtained from reference TRBV28 and TRBJ2-7, is as follows: DVKVTQSSRYLVKRTGEKVFLECVQDMDHENMFWYRQDPGLGLRLIYFSYDVKMKEKGDIPEGYSVSREKKERFSLILESASTNQTSMYLCSSGISYEQYFGPGTRLTVT.

This clonotype occurred a few times. The chain uses TRBV5-1 and TRBJ2-7; D ambiguous. The germline CDR1 and CDR2 sequences are SGHRS and YFSETQ. V was pared by 5 bases and J by 0 bases, with 15 bases between. This CDR3 is 15 amino acids long. CDR3 nucleotide sequence: TGCGCCAGCAGTGGCAGTTCCGGGCCCTCCTACGAGCAGTACTTC. Its protein is CASSGSSGPSYEQYF.

The chain couples TRBV27 to TRBJ2-6, with 9 positions matching TRBD1. This CDR3 region has 18 residues. Trimming took 5 bases from V and 4 from J; bases not matched to a gene: 12. Germline CDR1 reads MNHEY; CDR2 reads SMNVEV (reference sequence). This chain's CDR3 is CASSAKPGTGSGANVLTF. In DNA, the CDR3 is TGTGCCAGCAGTGCCAAACCCGGGACAGGGTCAGGGGCCAACGTCCTGACTTTC.

A remark on this clonotype: This may come from a read error, since a much larger clone is one base off. This sequence joins TRBV28 and TRBJ2-7, with unresolved D. There are 11 residues in the CDR3. Per the germline V gene, CDR1 is MDHEN and CDR2 is SYDVKM. The CDR3 nucleotides read TGTGTCAGCAGCCGTAGATACGAGCAGTACTTC. Amino acids: CVSSRRYEQYF.

V gene TRBV3-1 combines with J gene TRBJ2-7, with 7 bases fitting TRBD1. The ends lost 2 bases at V and 6 bases at J; junction bases unmatched: 1. Germline CDR1 LGHDT, CDR2 YNNKEL (reference sequence). CDR3 length equals 12 residues. The CDR3 protein is CASSQPGGEQYF. CDR3 nucleotides: TGTGCCAGCAGCCAACCAGGGGGCGAGCAGTACTTC.

The chain uses TRBV6-6 and TRBJ2-5, with D unresolved. The end of the DNA fits TRBJ2-7 better, so the J call may be wrong. Germline V gene lookup returns CDR1 MNHNY and CDR2 SVGAGI (reference sequence). CDR3 size: 14 residues. The CDR3 DNA follows: TGTGCCAGCAGTCAACGGCTCGATCGCCCCGAGCAGTACTTC. This translates into CASSQRLDRPEQYF.